This is a list of T cell receptor beta chains from one sample in a study of metastatic and nonmetastatic thyroid tumors. MiXCR was used by TCRdb to re-call the PCR reads. The sample lists about 40,000 clones; roughly 31% were seen once. Sequencing used blood. The receptors were gathered from a male donor with papillary thyroid cancer or a benign thyroid nodule (not recorded which). Some clones in this sample may be carry-over from other donors' samples. Both conserved end residues are part of each CDR3. A D gene is named only where the DNA matches it firmly. Expanded clones get a size class; other rows say once, few or many, or leave the size out.

D: NA; J: TRBJ1-1; V: TRBV30; length: 13; size: many; CDR3: CAWSVGRGSEAFF; DNA: TGTGCCTGGAGTGTCGGCAGGGGAAGTGAAGCTTTCTTT
D: TRBD2; J: TRBJ2-7; V: TRBV20-1; length: 14; size: NA; CDR3: CSARTSGRGGEQYF; DNA: TGCAGTGCGCGGACTAGCGGGAGGGGAGGCGAGCAGTACTTC
D: TRBD1; J: TRBJ2-3; V: TRBV7-9; length: 15; size: many; CDR3: CASSYGQGASDTQYF; DNA: TGTGCCAGCAGCTACGGACAGGGGGCATCGGATACGCAGTATTTT
D: NA; J: TRBJ1-2; V: TRBV6-5; length: 12; size: NA; CDR3: CASIYRGYVYTF; DNA: TGTGCCAGCATTTACCGGGGCTATGTCTACACCTTC
D: NA; J: TRBJ1-1; V: TRBV20-1; length: 14; size: NA; CDR3: CSAKNRQLDTEAFF; DNA: TGCAGTGCGAAGAACCGACAGTTAGACACTGAAGCTTTCTTT
D: TRBD1; J: TRBJ2-7; V: TRBV5-1; length: 16; size: medium-sized; CDR3: CASSSYRDRASYEQYF; DNA: TGCGCCAGCAGCTCATACCGGGACAGGGCCTCCTACGAGCAGTACTTC
D: TRBD1; J: TRBJ2-7; V: TRBV6-4; length: 13; size: NA; CDR3: CASSDSDRVEQYF; DNA: TGTGCCAGCAGTGACTCGGACAGGGTTGAGCAGTACTTC
D: NA; J: TRBJ2-2; V: TRBV11-1; length: 16; size: NA; CDR3: CASSRILATNTGELFF; DNA: TGTGCCAGCAGCCGTATTCTAGCGACGAACACCGGGGAGCTGTTTTTT
D: NA; J: TRBJ1-3; V: TRBV6-1; length: 12; size: medium-sized; CDR3: CAAKSSGNTIYF; DNA: TGTGCAGCGAAGAGCTCTGGAAACACCATATATTTT
D: NA; J: TRBJ1-2; V: TRBV11-3; length: 13; size: NA; CDR3: CASSPAPGAGYTF; DNA: TGTGCCAGCAGCCCAGCTCCTGGAGCTGGCTACACCTTC
D: NA; J: TRBJ2-3; V: TRBV12-3/TRBV12-4; length: 14; size: many; CDR3: CASSLSLSTDTQYF; DNA: TGTGCCAGCAGTTTAAGTCTGAGCACAGATACGCAGTATTTT
D: NA; J: TRBJ1-5; V: TRBV2; length: 13; size: few; CDR3: CAGDWGGNQPQHF; DNA: TGTGCCGGTGATTGGGGTGGCAATCAGCCCCAGCATTTT
D: NA; J: TRBJ2-3; V: TRBV2; length: 20; size: few; CDR3: CASSVLHDSFFRVTTDTQYF; DNA: TGTGCCAGCAGTGTGCTTCACGACAGCTTTTTTAGGGTAACTACAGATACGCAGTATTTT
D: NA; J: TRBJ2-7; V: TRBV6-6; length: 14; size: few; CDR3: CASSYRAPRDEQYF; DNA: TGTGCCAGCAGTTACAGGGCTCCGAGGGACGAGCAGTACTTC